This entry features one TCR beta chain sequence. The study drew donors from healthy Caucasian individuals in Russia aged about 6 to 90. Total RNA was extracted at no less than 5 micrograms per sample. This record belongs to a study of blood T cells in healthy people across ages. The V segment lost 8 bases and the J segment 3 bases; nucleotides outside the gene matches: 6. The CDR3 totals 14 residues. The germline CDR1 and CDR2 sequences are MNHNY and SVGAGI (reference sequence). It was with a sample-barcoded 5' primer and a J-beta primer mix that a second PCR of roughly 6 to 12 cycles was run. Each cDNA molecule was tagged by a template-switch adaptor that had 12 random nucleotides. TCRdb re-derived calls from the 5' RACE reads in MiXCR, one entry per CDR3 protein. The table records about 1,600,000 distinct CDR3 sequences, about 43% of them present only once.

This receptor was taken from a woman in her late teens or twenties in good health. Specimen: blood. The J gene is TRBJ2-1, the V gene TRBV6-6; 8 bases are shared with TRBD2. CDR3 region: CASSAGRGYNEQFF. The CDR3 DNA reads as TGTGCCAGCTCCGCCGGGAGGGGCTACAATGAGCAGTTCTTC.